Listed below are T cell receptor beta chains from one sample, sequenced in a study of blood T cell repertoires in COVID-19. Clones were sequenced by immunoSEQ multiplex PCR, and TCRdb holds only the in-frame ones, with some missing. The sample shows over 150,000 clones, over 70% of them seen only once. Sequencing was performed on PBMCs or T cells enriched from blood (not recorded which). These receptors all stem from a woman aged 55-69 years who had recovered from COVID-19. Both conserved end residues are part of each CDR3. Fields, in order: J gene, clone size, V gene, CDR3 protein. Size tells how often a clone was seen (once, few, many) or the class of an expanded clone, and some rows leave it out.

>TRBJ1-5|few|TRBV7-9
CASTLSLSAGADQPQHF
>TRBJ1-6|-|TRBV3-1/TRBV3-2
CASSQGQHNSPLHF
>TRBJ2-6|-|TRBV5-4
CASSLPLSGANVLTF
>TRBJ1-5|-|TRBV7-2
CASSLALQGGQPQHF
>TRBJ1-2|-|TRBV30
CAWSRGSDGYTF
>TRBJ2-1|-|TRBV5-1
CASSPRGLASNEQFF
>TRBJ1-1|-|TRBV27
CASRFLTGGTEAFF
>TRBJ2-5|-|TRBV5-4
CASSSGLAGVQETQYF
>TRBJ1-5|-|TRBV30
CAWSPQGAVSQPQHF
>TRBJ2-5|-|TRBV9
CASSPRLQETQYF
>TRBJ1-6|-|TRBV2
CASTRQASPLHF
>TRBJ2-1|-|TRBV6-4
CASSDRPGLAGFNEQFF
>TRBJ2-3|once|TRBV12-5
CASGLSGTDTQYF
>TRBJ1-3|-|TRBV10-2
CASEQRGSGNTIYF
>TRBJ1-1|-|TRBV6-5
CASSSTMNTEAFF
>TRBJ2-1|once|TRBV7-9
CASSLARAGGRDEQFF
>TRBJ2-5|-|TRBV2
CASMAPGSLETQYF
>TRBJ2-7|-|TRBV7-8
CASSLGPQTLSYEQYF
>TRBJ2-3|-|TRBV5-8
CASSFGGGAPSTDTQYF
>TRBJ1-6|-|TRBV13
CASSLGGSRYNSPLHF